A selection of T cell receptor beta chains follows, all from one sample in a study of blood T cell repertoires in COVID-19. Produced via immunoSEQ multiplex PCR; TCRdb's table is partial and in-frame only. The table shows approximately 220,000 clones, with more than 80% occurring only once. Source material: peripheral blood. The receptors were sampled from a woman older than 75 with acute or convalescent COVID-19. Both conserved end residues are part of each CDR3. Fields, in order: J gene, V gene, CDR3 protein.

>TRBJ1-1|TRBV19
CASSQGQRNTEAFF
>TRBJ2-5|TRBV6-1
CASSEGLAGGSTLPKYF
>TRBJ2-2|TRBV6-1
CASSEAGGATGELFF
>TRBJ2-3|TRBV15
CATSRDRLGGADTQYF
>TRBJ1-3|TRBV7-3
CASSFGGRENSIYF
>TRBJ1-2|TRBV12-3/TRBV12-4
CASSFQANGYTF
>TRBJ1-2|TRBV30
CAWSVTGNYGYTF
>TRBJ1-6|TRBV6-5
CASSTGTGGNSPLHF
>TRBJ1-2|TRBV18
CASSPRGADGYTF
>TRBJ2-1|TRBV29-1
CSAGAGYSYNEQFF
>TRBJ2-2|TRBV27
CASSMRDGGELFF
>TRBJ1-4|TRBV27
CASRPGTGLTNEKLFF
>TRBJ2-1|TRBV7-2
CASSVAGRSDSYNEQFF
>TRBJ1-5|TRBV19
CASSIYRGGNQPQHF
>TRBJ1-2|TRBV5-5
CASSLQGRGSGYTF
>TRBJ1-1|TRBV27
CASSIGTGRNTEAFF
>TRBJ1-1|TRBV30
CAWRTNPSRGRNTEAFF
>TRBJ2-5|TRBV5-1
CASSLGSGGVRETQYF
>TRBJ2-3|TRBV5-1
CASSLGTTSGFITDTQYF
>TRBJ2-4|TRBV9
CASSLGLAENIQYF
>TRBJ2-7|TRBV13
CASSLGRGAGYEQYF
>TRBJ2-3|TRBV9
CASNYLGQATDTQYF
>TRBJ1-1|TRBV7-2
CASSQDRGWGVAFF
>TRBJ2-1|TRBV2
CASLGQGEYEQFF
>TRBJ2-7|TRBV10-1
CASSDNPLQYF
>TRBJ2-1|TRBV5-1
CASSGTLGLAGVNEQFF
>TRBJ2-7|TRBV30
CAWSEQNPYEQYF
>TRBJ2-5|TRBV6-2/TRBV6-3
CASSYSYLGGLQETQYF
>TRBJ1-1|TRBV30
CAWRTTGGTGATEAFF